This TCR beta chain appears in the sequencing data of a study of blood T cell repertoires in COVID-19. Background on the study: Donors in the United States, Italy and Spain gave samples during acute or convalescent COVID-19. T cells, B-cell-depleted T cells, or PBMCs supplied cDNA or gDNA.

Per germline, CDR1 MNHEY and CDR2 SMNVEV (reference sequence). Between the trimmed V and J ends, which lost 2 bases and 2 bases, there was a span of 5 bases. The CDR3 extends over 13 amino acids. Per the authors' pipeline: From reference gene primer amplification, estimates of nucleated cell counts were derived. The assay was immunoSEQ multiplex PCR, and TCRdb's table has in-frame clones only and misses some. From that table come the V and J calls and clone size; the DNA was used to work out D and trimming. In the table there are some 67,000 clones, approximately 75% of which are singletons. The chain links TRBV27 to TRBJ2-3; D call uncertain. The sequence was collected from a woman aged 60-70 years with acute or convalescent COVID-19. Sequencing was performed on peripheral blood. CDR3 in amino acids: CASSLAITDTQYF. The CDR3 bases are TGTGCCAGCAGTTTAGCGATCACAGATACGCAGTATTTT.